Listed here is a single TCR beta chain. Trimming took 2 bases from V and 1 from J; bases not matched to a gene: 3. Germline CDR1 is SGDLS and CDR2 is YYNGEE. The CDR3 extends over 15 amino acids. These data are taken from a study of T cell responses to AZD1222 COVID-19 vaccine. About the study: Pooling of second doses given at about 4 or about 12 weeks was done.

Repertoires were generated with immunoSEQ multiplex PCR, while TCRdb's copy carries only in-frame clones and drops some. Of approximately 92,000 clones listed, over 80% are singletons. The rearrangement uses TRBV9 and TRBJ1-1, with 9 nucleotides matching TRBD1. This TCR derives from an adult in good health. Sequenced here: peripheral blood, sampled on day 0 of AZD1222 vaccination. This chain's CDR3 is CASSVTGGWNTEAFF. CDR3 in DNA: TGTGCCAGCAGCGTTACAGGGGGCTGGAACACTGAAGCTTTCTTT.